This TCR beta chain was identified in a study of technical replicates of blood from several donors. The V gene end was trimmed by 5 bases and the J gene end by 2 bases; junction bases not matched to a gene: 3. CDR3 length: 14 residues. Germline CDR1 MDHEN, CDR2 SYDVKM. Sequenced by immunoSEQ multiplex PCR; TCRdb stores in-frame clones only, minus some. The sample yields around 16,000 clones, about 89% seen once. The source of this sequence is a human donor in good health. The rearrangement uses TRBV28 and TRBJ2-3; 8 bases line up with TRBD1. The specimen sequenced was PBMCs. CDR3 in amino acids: CASSPGQATDTQYF. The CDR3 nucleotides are TGTGCCAGCAGTCCGGGACAGGCCACAGATACGCAGTATTTT.